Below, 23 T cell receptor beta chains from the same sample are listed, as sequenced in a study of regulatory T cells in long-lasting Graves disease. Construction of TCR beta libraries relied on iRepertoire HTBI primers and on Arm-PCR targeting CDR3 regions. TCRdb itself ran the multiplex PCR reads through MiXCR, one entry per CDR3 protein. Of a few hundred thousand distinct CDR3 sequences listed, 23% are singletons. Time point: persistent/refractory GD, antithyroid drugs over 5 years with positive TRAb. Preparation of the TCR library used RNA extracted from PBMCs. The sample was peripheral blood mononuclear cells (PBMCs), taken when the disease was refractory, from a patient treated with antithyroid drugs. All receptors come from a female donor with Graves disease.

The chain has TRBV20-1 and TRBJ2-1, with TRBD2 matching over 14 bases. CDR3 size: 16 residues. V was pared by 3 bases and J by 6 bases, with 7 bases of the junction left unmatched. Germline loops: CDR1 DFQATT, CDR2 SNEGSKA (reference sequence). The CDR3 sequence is CSARTSGRAWGNEQFF. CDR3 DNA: TGCAGTGCTAGGACTAGCGGGAGGGCCTGGGGCAATGAGCAGTTCTTC.

CDR3 in DNA: TGTGCCAGTGTCAAAGGGGGGCACGGAAATCAGCCCCAGCATTTT. Protein product: CASVKGGHGNQPQHF. J is TRBJ1-5 and V is TRBV19; tentative D call: TRBD1 (6 bases). V gave up 8 bases and J gave up 4 bases, with 18 bases separating them. The germline V gene has CDR1 LNHDA and CDR2 SQIVND (reference sequence). This CDR3 has 15 residues.

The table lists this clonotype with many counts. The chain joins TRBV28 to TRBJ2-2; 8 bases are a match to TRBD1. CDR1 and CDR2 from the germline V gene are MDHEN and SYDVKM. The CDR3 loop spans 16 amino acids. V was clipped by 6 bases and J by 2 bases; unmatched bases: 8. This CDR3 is CASRTSGGINTGELFF. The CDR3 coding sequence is TGTGCCAGCAGAACCTCAGGGGGCATAAACACCGGGGAGCTGTTTTTT.

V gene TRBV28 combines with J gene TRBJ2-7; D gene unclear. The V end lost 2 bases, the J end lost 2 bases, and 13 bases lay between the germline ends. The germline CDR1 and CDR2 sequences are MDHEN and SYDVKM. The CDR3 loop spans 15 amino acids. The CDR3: CASSLGRASAYEQYF. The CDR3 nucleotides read TGTGCCAGCAGTTTAGGACGGGCGTCTGCCTACGAGCAGTACTTC. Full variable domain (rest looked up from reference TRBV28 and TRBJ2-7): DVKVTQSSRYLVKRTGEKVFLECVQDMDHENMFWYRQDPGLGLRLIYFSYDVKMKEKGDIPEGYSVSREKKERFSLILESASTNQTSMYLCASSLGRASAYEQYFGPGTRLTVT.

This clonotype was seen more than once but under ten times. The CDR3 nucleotides are TGCAGTGCTACGCGACATGGGGCCCCCTACGAGCAGTACTTC. Protein product: CSATRHGAPYEQYF. The V gene is TRBV20-1, the J gene TRBJ2-7, with D possibly matching TRBD1 (5 bases). Germline CDR1 is DFQATT and CDR2 is SNEGSKA (reference sequence). The V and J ends lost 4 bases and 2 bases respectively, with 15 bases between them. This CDR3 contains 14 residues.

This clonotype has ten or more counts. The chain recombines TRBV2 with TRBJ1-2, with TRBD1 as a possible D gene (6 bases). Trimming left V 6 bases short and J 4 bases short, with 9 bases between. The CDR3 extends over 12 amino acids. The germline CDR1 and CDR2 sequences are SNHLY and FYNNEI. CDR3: CASREDSYGYTF. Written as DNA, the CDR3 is TGTGCCAGCAGGGAGGACAGCTATGGCTACACCTTC.

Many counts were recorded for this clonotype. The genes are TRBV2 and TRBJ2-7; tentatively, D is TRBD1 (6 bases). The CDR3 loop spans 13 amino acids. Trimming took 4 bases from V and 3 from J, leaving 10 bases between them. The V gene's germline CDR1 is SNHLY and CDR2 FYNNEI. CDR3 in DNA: TGTGCCAGCAGTGGGGACACGATCTACGAGCAGTACTTC. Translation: CASSGDTIYEQYF.

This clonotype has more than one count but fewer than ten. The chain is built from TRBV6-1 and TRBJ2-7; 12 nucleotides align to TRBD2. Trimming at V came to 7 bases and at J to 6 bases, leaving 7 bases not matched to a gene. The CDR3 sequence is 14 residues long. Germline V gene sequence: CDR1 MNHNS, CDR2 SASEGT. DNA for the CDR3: TGTGCCAGCAAGACTAGCGGGAGAGCGGCCGAGCAGTACTTC. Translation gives CASKTSGRAAEQYF.

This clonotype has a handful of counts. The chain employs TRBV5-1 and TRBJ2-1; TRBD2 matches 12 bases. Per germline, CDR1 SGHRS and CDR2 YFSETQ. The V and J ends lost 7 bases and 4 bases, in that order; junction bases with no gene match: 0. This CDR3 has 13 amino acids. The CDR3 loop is CASGLAGYNEQFF. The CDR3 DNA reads TGCGCCAGCGGACTAGCGGGATACAATGAGCAGTTCTTC.

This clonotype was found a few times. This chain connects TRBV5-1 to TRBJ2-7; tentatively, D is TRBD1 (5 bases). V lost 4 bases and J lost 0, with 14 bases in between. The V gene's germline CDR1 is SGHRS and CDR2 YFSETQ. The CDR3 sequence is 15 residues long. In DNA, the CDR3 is TGCGCCAGCAGCCCCTGGACAAGGTCCTCCTACGAGCAGTACTTC. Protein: CASSPWTRSSYEQYF. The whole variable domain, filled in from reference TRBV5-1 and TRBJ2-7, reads KAGVTQTPRYLIKTRGQQVTLSCSPISGHRSVSWYQQTPGQGLQFLFEYFSETQRNKGNFPGRFSGRQFSNSRSEMNVSTLELGDSALYLCASSPWTRSSYEQYFGPGTRLTVT.

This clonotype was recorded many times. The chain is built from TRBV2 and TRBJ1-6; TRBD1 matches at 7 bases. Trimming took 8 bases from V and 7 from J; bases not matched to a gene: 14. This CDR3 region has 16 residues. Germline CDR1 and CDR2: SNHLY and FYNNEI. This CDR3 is CASLRNRGNRNSPLHF. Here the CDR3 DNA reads TGTGCCAGCCTCCGAAACAGGGGTAATAGGAATTCACCCCTCCACTTT.

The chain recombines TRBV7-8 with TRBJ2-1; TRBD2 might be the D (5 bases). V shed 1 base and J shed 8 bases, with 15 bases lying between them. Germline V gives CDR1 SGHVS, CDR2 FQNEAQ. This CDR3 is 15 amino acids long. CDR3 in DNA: TGTGCCAGCAGCTTAGGACTAACCCTAACGGATGAGCAGTTCTTC. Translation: CASSLGLTLTDEQFF.

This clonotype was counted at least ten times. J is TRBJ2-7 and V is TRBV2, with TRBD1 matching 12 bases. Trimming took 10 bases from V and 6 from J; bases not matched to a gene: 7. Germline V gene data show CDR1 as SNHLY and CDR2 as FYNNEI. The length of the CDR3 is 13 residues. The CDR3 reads CATTGTGGAEQYF. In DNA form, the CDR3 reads TGTGCCACAACCGGGACAGGGGGCGCCGAGCAGTACTTC.

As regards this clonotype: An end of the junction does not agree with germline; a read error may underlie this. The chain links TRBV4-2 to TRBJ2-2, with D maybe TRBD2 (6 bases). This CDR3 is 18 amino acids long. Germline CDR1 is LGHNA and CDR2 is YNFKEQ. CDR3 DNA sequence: TGTGCCAGCAGCCAAGATCTGATGGGCGGGGATCGCACCGGGGAGCCGTTTTTT. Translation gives CASSQDLMGGDRTGEPFF.

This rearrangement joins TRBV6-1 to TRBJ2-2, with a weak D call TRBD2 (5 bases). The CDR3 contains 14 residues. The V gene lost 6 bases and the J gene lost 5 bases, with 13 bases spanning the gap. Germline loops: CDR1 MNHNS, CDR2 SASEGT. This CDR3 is CASRLSGVTGELFF. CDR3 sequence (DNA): TGTGCCAGCAGGCTTTCCGGGGTTACCGGGGAGCTGTTTTTT.

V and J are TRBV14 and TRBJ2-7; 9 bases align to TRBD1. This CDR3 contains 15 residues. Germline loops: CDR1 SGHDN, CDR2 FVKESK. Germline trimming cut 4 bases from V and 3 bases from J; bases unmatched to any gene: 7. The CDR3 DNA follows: TGTGCCAGCAGCCCAACCGGGACAGGGTTCTACGAGCAGTACTTC. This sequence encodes CASSPTGTGFYEQYF.

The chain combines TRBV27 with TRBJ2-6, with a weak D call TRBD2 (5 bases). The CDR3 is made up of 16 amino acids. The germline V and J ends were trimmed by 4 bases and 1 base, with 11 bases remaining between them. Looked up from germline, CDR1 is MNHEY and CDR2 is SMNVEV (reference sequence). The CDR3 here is CASSSGISSGANVLTF. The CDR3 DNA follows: TGTGCCAGCAGTTCGGGGATCAGTTCTGGGGCCAACGTCCTGACTTTC.

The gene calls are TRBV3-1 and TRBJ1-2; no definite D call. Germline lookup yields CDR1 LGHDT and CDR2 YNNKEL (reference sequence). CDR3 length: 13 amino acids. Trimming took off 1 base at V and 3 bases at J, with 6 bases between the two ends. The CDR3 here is CASSQVQDYGYTF. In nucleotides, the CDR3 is TGTGCCAGCAGCCAAGTCCAGGACTATGGCTACACCTTC.

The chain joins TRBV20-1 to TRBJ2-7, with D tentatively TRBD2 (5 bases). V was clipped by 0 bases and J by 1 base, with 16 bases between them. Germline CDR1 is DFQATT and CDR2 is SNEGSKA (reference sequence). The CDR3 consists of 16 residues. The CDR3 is CSARDLARAVSYEQYF. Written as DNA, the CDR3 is TGCAGTGCTAGAGATCTAGCAAGGGCAGTATCCTACGAGCAGTACTTC.

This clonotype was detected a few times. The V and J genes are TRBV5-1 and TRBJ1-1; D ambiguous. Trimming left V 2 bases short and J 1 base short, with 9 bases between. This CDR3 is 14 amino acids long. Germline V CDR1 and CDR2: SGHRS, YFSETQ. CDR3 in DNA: TGCGCCAGCAGCTTCACAGCGGGGAACACTGAAGCTTTCTTT. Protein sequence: CASSFTAGNTEAFF.

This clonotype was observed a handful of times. CDR3 sequence (DNA): TGTGCCAGCAGCCAAGGCCAGGGGCGAGCGATTCAGTACTTC. Protein product: CASSQGQGRAIQYF. The rearrangement uses TRBV14 and TRBJ2-4, with D tentatively TRBD1 (6 bases). Germline V gene sequence: CDR1 SGHDN, CDR2 FVKESK. The CDR3 consists of 14 residues. Trimming took 1 base from V and 10 from J, leaving 14 bases between them.

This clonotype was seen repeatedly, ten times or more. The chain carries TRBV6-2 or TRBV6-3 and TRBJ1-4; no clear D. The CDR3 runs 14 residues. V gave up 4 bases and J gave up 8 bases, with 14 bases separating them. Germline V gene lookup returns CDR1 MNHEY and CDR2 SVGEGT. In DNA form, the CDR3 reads TGTGCCAGCAGTTTCGAGGTATCAGGCGAAAAACTGTTTTTT. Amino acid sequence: CASSFEVSGEKLFF.

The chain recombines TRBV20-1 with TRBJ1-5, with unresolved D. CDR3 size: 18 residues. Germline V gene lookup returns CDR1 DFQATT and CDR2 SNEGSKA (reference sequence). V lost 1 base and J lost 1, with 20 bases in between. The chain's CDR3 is CSARGRIGPGSSNQPQHF. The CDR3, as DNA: TGCAGTGCTAGAGGTCGGATAGGCCCAGGTTCGAGCAATCAGCCCCAGCATTTT.